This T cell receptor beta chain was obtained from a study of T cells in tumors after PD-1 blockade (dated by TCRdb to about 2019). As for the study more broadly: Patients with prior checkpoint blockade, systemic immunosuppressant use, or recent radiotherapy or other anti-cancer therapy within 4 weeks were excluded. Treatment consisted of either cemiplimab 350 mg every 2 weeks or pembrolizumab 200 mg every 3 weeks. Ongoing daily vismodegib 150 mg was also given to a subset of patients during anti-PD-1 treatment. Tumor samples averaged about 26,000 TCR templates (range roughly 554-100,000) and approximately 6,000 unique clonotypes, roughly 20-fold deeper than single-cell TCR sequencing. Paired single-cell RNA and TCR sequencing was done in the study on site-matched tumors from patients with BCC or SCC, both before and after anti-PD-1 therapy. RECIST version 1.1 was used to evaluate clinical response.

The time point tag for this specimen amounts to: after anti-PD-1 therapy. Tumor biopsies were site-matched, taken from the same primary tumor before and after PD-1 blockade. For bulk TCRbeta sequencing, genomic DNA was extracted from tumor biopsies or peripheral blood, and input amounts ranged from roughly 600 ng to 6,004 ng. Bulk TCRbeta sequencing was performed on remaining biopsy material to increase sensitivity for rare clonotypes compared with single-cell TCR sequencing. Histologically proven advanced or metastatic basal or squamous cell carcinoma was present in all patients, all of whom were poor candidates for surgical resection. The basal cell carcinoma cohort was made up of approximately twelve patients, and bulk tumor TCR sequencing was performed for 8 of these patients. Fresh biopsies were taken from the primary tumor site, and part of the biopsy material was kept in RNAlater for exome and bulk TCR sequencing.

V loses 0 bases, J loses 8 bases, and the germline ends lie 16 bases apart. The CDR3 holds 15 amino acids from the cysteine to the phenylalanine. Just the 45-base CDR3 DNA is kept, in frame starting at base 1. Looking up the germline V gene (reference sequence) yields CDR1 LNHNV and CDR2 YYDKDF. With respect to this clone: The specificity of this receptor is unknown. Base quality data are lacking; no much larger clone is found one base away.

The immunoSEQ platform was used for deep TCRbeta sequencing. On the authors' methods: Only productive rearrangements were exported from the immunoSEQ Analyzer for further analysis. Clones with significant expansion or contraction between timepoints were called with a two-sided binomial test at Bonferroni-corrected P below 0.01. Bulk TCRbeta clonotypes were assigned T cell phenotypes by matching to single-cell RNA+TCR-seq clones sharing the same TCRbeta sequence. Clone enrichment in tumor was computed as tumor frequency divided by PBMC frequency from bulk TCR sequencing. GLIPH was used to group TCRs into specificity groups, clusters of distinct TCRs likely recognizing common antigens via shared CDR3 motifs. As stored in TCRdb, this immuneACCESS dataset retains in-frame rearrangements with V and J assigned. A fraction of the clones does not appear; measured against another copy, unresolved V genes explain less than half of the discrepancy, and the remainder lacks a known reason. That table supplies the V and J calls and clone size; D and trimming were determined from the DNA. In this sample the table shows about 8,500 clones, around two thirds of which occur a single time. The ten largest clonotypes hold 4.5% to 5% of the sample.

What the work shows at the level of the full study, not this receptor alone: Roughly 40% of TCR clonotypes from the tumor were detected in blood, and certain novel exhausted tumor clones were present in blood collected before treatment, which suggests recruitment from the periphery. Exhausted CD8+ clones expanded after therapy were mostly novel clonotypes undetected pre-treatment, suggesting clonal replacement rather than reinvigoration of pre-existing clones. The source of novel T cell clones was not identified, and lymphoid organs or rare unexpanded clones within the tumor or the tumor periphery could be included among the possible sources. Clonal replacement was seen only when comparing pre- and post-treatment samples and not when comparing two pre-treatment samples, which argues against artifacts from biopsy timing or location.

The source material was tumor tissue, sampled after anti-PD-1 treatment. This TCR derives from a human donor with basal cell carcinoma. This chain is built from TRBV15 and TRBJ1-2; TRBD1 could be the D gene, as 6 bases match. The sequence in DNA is TGTGCCACCAGCAGAGACCGAAGGGGGGCTTGGGGCTACACCTTC. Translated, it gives CATSRDRRGAWGYTF. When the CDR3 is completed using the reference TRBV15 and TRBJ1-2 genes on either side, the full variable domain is DAMVIQNPRYQVTQFGKPVTLSCSQTLNHNVMYWYQQKSSQAPKLLFHYYDKDFNNEADTPDNFQSRRPNTSFCFLDIRSPGLGDTAMYLCATSRDRRGAWGYTFGSGTRLTVV.